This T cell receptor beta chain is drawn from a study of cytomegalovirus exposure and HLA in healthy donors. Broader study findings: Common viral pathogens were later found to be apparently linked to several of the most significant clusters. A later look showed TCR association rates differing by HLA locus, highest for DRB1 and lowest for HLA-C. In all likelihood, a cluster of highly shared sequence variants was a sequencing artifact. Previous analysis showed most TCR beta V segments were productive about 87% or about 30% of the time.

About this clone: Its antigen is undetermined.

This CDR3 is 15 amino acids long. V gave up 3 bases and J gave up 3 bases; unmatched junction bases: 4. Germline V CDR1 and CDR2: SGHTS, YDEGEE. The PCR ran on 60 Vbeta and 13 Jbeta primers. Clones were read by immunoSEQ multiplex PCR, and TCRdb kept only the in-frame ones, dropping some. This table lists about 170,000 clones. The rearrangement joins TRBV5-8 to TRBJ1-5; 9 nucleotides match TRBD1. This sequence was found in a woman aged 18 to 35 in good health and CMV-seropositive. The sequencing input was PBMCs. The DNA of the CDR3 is TGTGCCAGCAGCTGGGGACAGGGACCCAATCAGCCCCAGCATTTT. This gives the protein CASSWGQGPNQPQHF.